The clone carrying this T cell receptor (beta chain) was counted only a few times. Its antigen is still unknown. The data belong to a study of post-analysis software for immune sequencing data. On the study more broadly: Patients had relapsing-remitting, secondary progressive or progressive-relapsing multiple sclerosis; some lacked subtype. Study observations and caveats: With F measure, samples from one preparation batch clustered together strongly. Comparison with controls showed significantly lower normalized Chao1 diversity in multiple sclerosis patients.

Prepared libraries of TCR beta cDNA carried unique molecular identifiers. The source material, 1 to 10 million T cells, gave rise to 400,000 to 600,000 cDNA molecules. Using its own MiXCR run on the PCR reads, TCRdb lists one record per CDR3 protein. The table lists over 300,000 distinct CDR3 sequences, 30% to 45% of them singletons, with about an eighth in the top ten. The sample taken for sequencing was blood. This receptor was identified in a girl between 10 and 17 years old with multiple sclerosis.

CDR3 DNA: TGTGCCAGCAGTGAACAGGGGGGGAACACCGGGGAGCTGTTTTTT. Its translation is CASSEQGGNTGELFF. This sequence joins TRBV6-1 and TRBJ2-2; tentatively, D is TRBD1 (7 bases). V was clipped by 2 bases and J by 1 base, with 8 bases between them. CDR1 and CDR2 (germline): MNHNS, SASEGT. The CDR3 length is 15 residues.